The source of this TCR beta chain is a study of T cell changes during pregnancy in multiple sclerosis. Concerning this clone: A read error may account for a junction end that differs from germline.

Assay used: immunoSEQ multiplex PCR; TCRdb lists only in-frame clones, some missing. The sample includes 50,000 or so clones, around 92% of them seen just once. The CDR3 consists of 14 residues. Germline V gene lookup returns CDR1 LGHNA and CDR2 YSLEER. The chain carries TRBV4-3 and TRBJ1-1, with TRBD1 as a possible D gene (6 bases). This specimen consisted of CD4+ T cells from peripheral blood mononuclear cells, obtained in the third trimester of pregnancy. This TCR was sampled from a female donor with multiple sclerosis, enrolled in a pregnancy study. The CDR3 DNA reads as TGCGCCAGCAGCCAGAGGGGGGGGAACGCTGAAGCTTTCTTT. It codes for CASSQRGGNAEAFF.